The 5 T cell receptor beta chains below were found in one sample sequenced in a study of naive and memory T cell subsets. The beta constant-region primer was an equimolar mix of two oligonucleotides covering TRBC1 and TRBC2. Nested alpha and beta constant-region primers with the SP2 primer drove four PCR rounds on ligated cDNA. From the UMI-ligation and nested PCR reads, TCRdb called clonotypes with MiXCR, one entry per CDR3 protein. The sample records 8,000 or so distinct CDR3 sequences, about 30% being singletons. The material sequenced was CD8+ TEMRA cells from blood. Stated subset: effector memory re-expressing CD45RA, CD45RA+ CD27-. Receptors were obtained from a human donor in good health.

This chain joins TRBV7-6 and TRBJ1-1; D remains ambiguous. The CDR3 contains 13 residues. CDR1 and CDR2 (germline): SGHVS, FNYEAQ. Trimming removed 5 bases from V and 1 base from J, with 8 bases in between. The CDR3 region has the DNA TGTGCCAGCAGCCCTGACCCGAACACTGAAGCTTTCTTT. It specifies CASSPDPNTEAFF.

The chain combines TRBV20-1 with TRBJ2-7; unclear D gene. Per germline, CDR1 DFQATT and CDR2 SNEGSKA (reference sequence). CDR3 length: 13 residues. Trimming cost V 3 bases and J 7 bases, with 16 bases left between them. CDR3 coding DNA: TGCAGTGCTAGTCATGTCAGCCTAGGGGAGCAGTACTTC. Translation gives CSASHVSLGEQYF.

V gene TRBV5-1 combines with J gene TRBJ2-7; maybe TRBD2 (6 bases). Germline CDR1 reads SGHRS; CDR2 reads YFSETQ. The CDR3 has 12 residues. Trimming removed 0 bases from V and 6 bases from J, with 7 bases in between. Here the CDR3 DNA reads TGCGCCAGCAGCTTGGCCGGGGGCGAGCAGTACTTC. Its translation: CASSLAGGEQYF.

This clonotype was observed a handful of times. The chain carries TRBV4-3 and TRBJ2-3, with 7 bases matching TRBD1. This CDR3 has 16 residues. V gave up 4 bases and J gave up 4 bases; unmatched junction bases: 11. Germline CDR1 is LGHNA and CDR2 is YSLEER. CDR3 sequence reads: CASSPTQGSVADTQYF. CDR3 DNA sequence: TGCGCCAGCAGCCCTACACAGGGGTCAGTCGCAGATACGCAGTATTTT.

This chain links TRBV7-2 with TRBJ2-1; 7 bases are a match to TRBD2. Per germline, CDR1 SGHTA and CDR2 FQGNSA. V lost 2 bases and J lost 8; bases outside the gene matches: 3. The CDR3 is made up of 13 amino acids. CDR3 protein: CASSLWGGDEQFF. For the CDR3, the DNA is TGTGCCAGCAGCTTATGGGGGGGGGATGAGCAGTTCTTC.